This T cell receptor beta chain was profiled in a study of regulatory T cells in long-lasting Graves disease. The ends lost 6 bases at V and 0 bases at J; junction bases unmatched: 8. Germline lookup yields CDR1 MDHEN and CDR2 SYDVKM. The CDR3 contains 17 residues. Construction of TCR beta libraries relied on iRepertoire HTBI primers and on Arm-PCR targeting CDR3 regions. Via MiXCR, TCRdb re-called the multiplex PCR reads, giving one row per CDR3 protein. This sample has 550,000 to 700,000 distinct CDR3 sequences; about 16% occur once, and the top ten carry about 11%. Time point: newly diagnosed GD, antithyroid drugs for less than 3 months. Extracted RNA from PBMCs served as the source of the TCR library. This same sample was also part of a study on T cells in Graves' hyperthyroidism and ophthalmopathy. Turning to that study: Not enrolled were patients with uncontrolled infection, other autoimmune disease, pregnancy or lactation. Researchers ran a first-round RT-PCR on the TCR CDR3 using the HTBI primer set.

Sequenced here: peripheral blood mononuclear cells (PBMCs), sampled at new diagnosis, from a patient treated with antithyroid drugs. This receptor was taken from a man aged 18 to 30 with Graves disease. This chain links TRBV28 with TRBJ2-1, with 10 bases identical to TRBD1. CDR3 sequence reads: CASSRQGAGDSYNEQFF. As DNA, the CDR3 is TGTGCCAGCAGCCGACAGGGGGCGGGAGACTCCTACAATGAGCAGTTCTTC.